This paragraph covers one T cell receptor beta chain sequence. Its antigen is not yet known. Qualities for individual bases were not recorded, and no much larger clone is one base off. V and J lose 5 bases and 10 bases, and a span of 12 bases separates them. The CDR3 starts with the cysteine, ends with the phenylalanine, and has 12 residues. Just the 36-base CDR3 DNA is kept, in frame starting at base 1. The germline V gene yields SGHVS for CDR1 and FNYEAQ for CDR2. Sequencing used an Illumina HiSeq 1500. Using fastp at Q25 and MiXCR, TCRdb reprocessed the public reads and kept productive beta chains. Each entry is one CDR3 protein sequence, shown with its most common DNA and genes. For this sample there are about 52,000 distinct CDR3 sequences; around a fifth appear just once. The ten largest account for 80% of the sample. These data originate in a study of T cell repertoires in cytomegalovirus infection (dated by TCRdb to between 2017 and 2020). With respect to the entire study: Alongside well-studied HLA-B-restricted epitopes, the peptide stimulations were aimed at recently identified HLA-C-restricted CMV epitopes, whose presentation resists viral immunomodulation. Because public TCR beta signatures pointed to carriage of CMV infection together with the matching HLA type, the HLA type of each donor mattered for the analysis. Overall results and qualifications from the work: The ex vivo response was dominated by HLA-C-restricted CMV-specific TCR beta clonotypes, which also provided the single most frequent clonotype in two of eight donors. Cumulative frequency of public TCR beta family members discriminated carriers of CMV infection plus the relevant HLA type in this cohort and an independent approximately 370-donor cohort.

The sample's treatment or condition label is to be understood as: in vitro stimulation with specific CMV peptide epitopes to enrich CMV-specific T cells. The TCR originated in a human donor in good health (CMV status not recorded). Some clones in this sample may be carry-over from other donors' samples. The chain was built from TRBV7-6 and TRBJ2-1; 6 matching bases give a weak D call of TRBD1. Specimen: CD8+ T cells from cultured PBMCs, collected from culture after CMV antigen stimulation. The DNA sequence is given as TGTGCCAGCAGCCACAGGGATGGCGAGCAGTTCTTC. Translated, this gives CASSHRDGEQFF.